A single sample gave rise to the 16 T cell receptor beta chains below, sequenced in a study of cytomegalovirus exposure and HLA in healthy donors. TCRdb keeps only in-frame clones here, not all; method: immunoSEQ multiplex PCR. Here the sample spans 100,000 to 120,000 clones, around 90% being singletons. Source material: PBMCs. These receptors were taken from a woman aged 18-29 years in good health and CMV-seronegative.

V is TRBV19 and J is TRBJ1-5, with TRBD1 matching 7 bases. Per the germline V gene, CDR1 is LNHDA and CDR2 is SQIVND (reference sequence). This CDR3 region has 13 residues. With 5 bases clipped from V and 6 bases from J, the junction kept 4 bases outside the gene matches. DNA of the CDR3: TGTGCCAGTAGTGGAGACAGGGTTCAGCCCCAGCATTTT. Translation gives CASSGDRVQPQHF.

The chain carries TRBV27 and TRBJ2-1; 9 bases match TRBD2. CDR1 and CDR2 (germline): MNHEY, SMNVEV (reference sequence). The V gene end was trimmed by 4 bases and the J gene end by 8 bases; junction bases not matched to a gene: 18. The CDR3 has 18 amino acids. In nucleotides, the CDR3 is TGTGCCAGCAGTTGGATCCAGGCGGGGGGGCCTTTTATCGATGAGCAGTTCTTC. Protein: CASSWIQAGGPFIDEQFF.

The genes are TRBV9 and TRBJ1-4; TRBD1 matches 7 bases. Germline loops: CDR1 SGDLS, CDR2 YYNGEE. This CDR3 has 15 amino acids. Trimming removed 3 bases from V and 5 bases from J; junction bases left unmatched: 7. The CDR3 loop is CASSAEDRRNEKLFF. The CDR3 region has the DNA TGTGCCAGCAGCGCCGAGGACAGGAGGAATGAAAAACTGTTTTTT.

The chain uses TRBV11-2 and TRBJ1-1; the D is unclear. The CDR3 length is 11 residues. Trimming cost V 4 bases and J 7 bases, with 7 bases left between them. Germline loops: CDR1 SGHAT, CDR2 FQNNGV. As DNA, the CDR3 is TGTGCCAGCAGCTCCTACCGTGAAGCTTTCTTT. It encodes CASSSYREAFF.

The chain combines TRBV7-2 with TRBJ1-5; possibly TRBD1 for D (5 bases). In germline, CDR1 is SGHTA, CDR2 FQGNSA. The CDR3 contains 14 residues. Trimming removed 2 bases from V and 1 base from J, with 6 bases in between. The CDR3 DNA is TGTGCCAGCAGCTTACGACAGAGCAATCAGCCCCAGCATTTT. Translation gives CASSLRQSNQPQHF.

The J gene is TRBJ2-1, the V gene TRBV27; 8 bases match TRBD1. Germline V gene lookup returns CDR1 MNHEY and CDR2 SMNVEV (reference sequence). V lost 5 bases to trimming and J lost 9 bases; unmatched junction nucleotides: 18. The CDR3 contains 17 residues. The CDR3 nucleotides are TGTGCCAGCAGTCCCTGGGACAGGCAGCGGGTTTGGTTTGAGCAGTTCTTC. This sequence encodes CASSPWDRQRVWFEQFF.

This clone has only one observation. The chain recombines TRBV18 with TRBJ1-5, with D unclear. This CDR3 comprises 13 residues. Per germline, CDR1 KGHSH and CDR2 LQKENI. Trimming stripped 3 bases from V and 9 bases from J, with 12 bases between. The CDR3 bases are TGTGCCAGCTCACCCCACGTAGATGGGCCCCAGCATTTT. Its protein product is CASSPHVDGPQHF.

CDR3 in amino acids: CASSLDQYNEKLFF. CDR3 DNA sequence: TGTGCCAGCAGCTTGGACCAGTATAATGAAAAACTGTTTTTT. The rearrangement links TRBV5-4 to TRBJ1-4; no firm D call. CDR1 is SGHNT, CDR2 YYREEE, per germline (reference sequence). The ends were cut back, 0 bases at V and 4 bases at J, with 7 bases in the middle. CDR3 size: 14 residues.

This clone has only a few counts. The gene calls are TRBV2 and TRBJ2-7; 7 bases fit TRBD1. Germline V gene lookup returns CDR1 SNHLY and CDR2 FYNNEI. The junction had 3 bases not matched to a gene; V was cut back by 6 bases and J by 1 base. The length of the CDR3 is 13 residues. CDR3 residues: CASRGTDSYEQYF. Written as DNA, the CDR3 is TGTGCCAGCAGGGGGACAGATTCCTACGAGCAGTACTTC. Full variable domain (rest looked up from reference TRBV2 and TRBJ2-7): EPEVTQTPSHQVTQMGQEVILRCVPISNHLYFYWYRQILGQKVEFLVSFYNNEISEKSEIFDDQFSVERPDGSNFTLKIRSTKLEDSAMYFCASRGTDSYEQYFGPGTRLTVT.

The chain links TRBV7-6 to TRBJ2-5, with 7 bases matching TRBD2. Germline V gene sequence: CDR1 SGHVS, CDR2 FNYEAQ. The CDR3 extends over 15 amino acids. J lost 2 bases, V lost 5 bases, and 8 bases had no gene match. In DNA form, the CDR3 reads TGTGCCAGCAGCCCCCGGGGGACTACTCAAGAGACCCAGTACTTC. Encoded protein: CASSPRGTTQETQYF.

This clone was seen more than once but under ten times. V is TRBV2 and J is TRBJ1-2; tentatively, D is TRBD1 (6 bases). The CDR3 has 13 amino acids. Germline values: CDR1 SNHLY, CDR2 FYNNEI. Trimming stripped 6 bases from V and 8 bases from J, with 16 bases between. CDR3 coding DNA: TGTGCCAGCAGGGAACAGGGATTTGAAGGCTACACCTTC. Its protein is CASREQGFEGYTF.

CDR3 protein: CSVEIGGGNQPQHF. The CDR3 nucleotides read TGCAGCGTTGAAATCGGAGGGGGCAATCAGCCCCAGCATTTT. The genes are TRBV29-1 and TRBJ1-5, with TRBD1 as a possible D gene (5 bases). The V gene lost 2 bases and the J gene lost 2 bases, with 10 bases spanning the gap. CDR3 length equals 14 residues. Germline V gives CDR1 SQVTM, CDR2 ANQGSEA.

This clone was observed a single time. V is TRBV5-1 and J is TRBJ2-7, with D perhaps matching TRBD2 (5 bases). The CDR3 length is 14 residues. V was trimmed by 0 bases and J by 4 bases, leaving 11 bases between them. Germline CDR1 SGHRS, CDR2 YFSETQ. As DNA, the CDR3 is TGCGCCAGCAGCTTGGCCGGGAAGGCTTACGAGCAGTACTTC. Translating it yields CASSLAGKAYEQYF.

This chain links TRBV27 with TRBJ2-1; 9 bases are shared with TRBD1. Losses at the gene ends were 5 bases for V and 6 bases for J; bases not matched to a gene: 17. In germline, CDR1 is MNHEY, CDR2 SMNVEV (reference sequence). This CDR3 is 18 amino acids long. In nucleotides, the CDR3 is TGTGCCAGCAGTGGGTTGGCTACCGGGACAGGGTATCTCAATGAGCAGTTCTTC. Amino acid sequence: CASSGLATGTGYLNEQFF.

The gene calls are TRBV15 and TRBJ2-2; the D gene is possibly TRBD1 (6 bases). This CDR3 comprises 16 residues. The V and J ends lost 4 bases and 1 base respectively, with 13 bases between them. Germline lookup yields CDR1 LNHNV and CDR2 YYDKDF (reference sequence). The CDR3 protein is CATSNFRGLNTGELFF. Here the CDR3 DNA reads TGTGCCACCAGCAATTTCAGGGGCCTGAACACCGGGGAGCTGTTTTTT.

The V and J genes are TRBV4-1 and TRBJ1-4; 9 nucleotides line up with TRBD1. With V trimmed by 4 bases and J by 8 bases, 8 bases remained unmatched. The CDR3 is made up of 15 amino acids. Germline-derived CDR1 and CDR2 are MGHRA and YSYEKL. CDR3 in amino acids: CASSRPGTGKEKLFF. CDR3 nucleotide sequence: TGCGCCAGCAGCCGCCCCGGGACAGGGAAGGAAAAACTGTTTTTT.